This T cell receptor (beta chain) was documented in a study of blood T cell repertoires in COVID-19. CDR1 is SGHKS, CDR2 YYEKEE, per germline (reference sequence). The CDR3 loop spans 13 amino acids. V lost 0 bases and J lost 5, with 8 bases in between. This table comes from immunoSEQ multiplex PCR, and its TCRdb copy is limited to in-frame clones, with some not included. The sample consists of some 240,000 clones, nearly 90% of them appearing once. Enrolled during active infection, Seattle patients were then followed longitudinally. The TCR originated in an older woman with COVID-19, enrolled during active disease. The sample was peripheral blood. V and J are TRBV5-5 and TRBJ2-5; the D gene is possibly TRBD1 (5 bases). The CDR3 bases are TGTGCCAGCAGCTTGGCAGGGATGGAGACCCAGTACTTC. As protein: CASSLAGMETQYF.